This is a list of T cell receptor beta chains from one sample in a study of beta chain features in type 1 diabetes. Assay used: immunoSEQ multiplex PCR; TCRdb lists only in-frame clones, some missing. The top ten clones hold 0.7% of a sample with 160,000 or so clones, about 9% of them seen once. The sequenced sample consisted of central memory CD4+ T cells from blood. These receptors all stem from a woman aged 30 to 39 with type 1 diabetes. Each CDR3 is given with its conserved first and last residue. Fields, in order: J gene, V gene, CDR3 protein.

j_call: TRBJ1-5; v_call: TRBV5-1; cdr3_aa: CASSLDSQQPQHF
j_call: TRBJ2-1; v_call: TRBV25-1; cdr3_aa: CASSDFGGTYNEQFF
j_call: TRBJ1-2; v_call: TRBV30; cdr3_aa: CAWSSGTGGHYGYTF
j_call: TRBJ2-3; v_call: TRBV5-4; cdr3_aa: CASSFTSGSSTDTQYF
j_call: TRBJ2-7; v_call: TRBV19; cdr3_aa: CASRTSGRALSYEQYF
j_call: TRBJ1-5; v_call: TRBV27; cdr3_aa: CASSPGTGNQPQHF
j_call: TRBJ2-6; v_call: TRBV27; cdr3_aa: CASRRAGGPGVLTF
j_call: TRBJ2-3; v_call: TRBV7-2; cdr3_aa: CASSSQGGGSTDTQYF
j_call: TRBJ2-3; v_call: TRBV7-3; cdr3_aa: CASSFTGGSDTQYF
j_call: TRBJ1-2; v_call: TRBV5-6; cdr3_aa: CASRSGPLGYTF
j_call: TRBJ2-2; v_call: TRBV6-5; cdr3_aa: CASRNSGSTGELFF
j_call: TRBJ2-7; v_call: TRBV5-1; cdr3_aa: CASSLRLAGPYEQYF
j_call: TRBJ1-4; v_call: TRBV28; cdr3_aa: CASSTTGTGDEKLFF
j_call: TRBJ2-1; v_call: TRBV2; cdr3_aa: CASSPNDYGNEQFF
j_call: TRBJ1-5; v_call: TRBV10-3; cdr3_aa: CAISDPTDSWPQHF
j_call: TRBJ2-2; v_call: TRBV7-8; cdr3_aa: CASSPTSGRASGELFF
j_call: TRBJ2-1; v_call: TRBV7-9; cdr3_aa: CASSSQAGSYNEQFF
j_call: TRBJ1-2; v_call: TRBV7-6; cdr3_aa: CASSSSQGGVGYTF
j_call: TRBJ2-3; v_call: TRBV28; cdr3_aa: CASTLVRGRTQYF
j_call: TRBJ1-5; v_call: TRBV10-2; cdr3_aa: CASSPRWQPQHF
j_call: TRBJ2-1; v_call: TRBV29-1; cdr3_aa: CSVEDSSSGRFGEQFF
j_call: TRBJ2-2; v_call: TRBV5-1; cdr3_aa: CASSLASGVNTGELFF
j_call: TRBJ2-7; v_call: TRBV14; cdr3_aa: CASSQVGGSPGEQYF
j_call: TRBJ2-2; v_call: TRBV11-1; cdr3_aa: CASSLNGGRTGELFF
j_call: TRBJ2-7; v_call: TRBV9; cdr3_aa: CASSVAPTGRAYEQYF
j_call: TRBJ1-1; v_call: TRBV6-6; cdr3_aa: CASRREGEAFF
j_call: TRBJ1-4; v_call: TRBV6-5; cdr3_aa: CASSYAWSRGSEKLFF
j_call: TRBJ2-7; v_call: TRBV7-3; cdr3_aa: CASSLAGPGYEQYF
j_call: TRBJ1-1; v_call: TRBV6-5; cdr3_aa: CASPVAENTEAFF
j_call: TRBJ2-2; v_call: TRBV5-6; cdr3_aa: CASSVLAAGELFF
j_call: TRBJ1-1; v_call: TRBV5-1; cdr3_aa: CASSLVGLEEAFF
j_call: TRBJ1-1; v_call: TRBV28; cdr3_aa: CASRGRSTEAFF
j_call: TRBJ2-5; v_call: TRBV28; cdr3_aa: CARGGGRDSGRARCQETQYF
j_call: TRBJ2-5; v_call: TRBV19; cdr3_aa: CASSATELETQYF
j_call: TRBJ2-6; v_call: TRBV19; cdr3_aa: CASSIGRGVGANVLTF
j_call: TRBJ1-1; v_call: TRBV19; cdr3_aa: CASSTTGQGLRNTEAFF
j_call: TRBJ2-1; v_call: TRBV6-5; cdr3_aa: CASSYSKRIDEQFF
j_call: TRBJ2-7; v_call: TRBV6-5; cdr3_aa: CASSEPGNSYEQYF
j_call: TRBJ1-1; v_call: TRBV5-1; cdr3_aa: CASSPSGIVNTEAFF
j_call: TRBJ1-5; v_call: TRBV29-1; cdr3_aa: CSVEGGTGAYQPQHF
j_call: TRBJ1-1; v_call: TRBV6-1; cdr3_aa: CASSVGQGAVGTEAFF
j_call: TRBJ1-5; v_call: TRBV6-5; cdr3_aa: CASSPQGGSDQPQHF
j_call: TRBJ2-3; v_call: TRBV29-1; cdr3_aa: CSASSRRGTDTQYF
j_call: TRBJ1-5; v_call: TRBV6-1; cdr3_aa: CASKYGAGSNQPQHF
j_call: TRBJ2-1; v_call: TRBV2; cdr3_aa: CASRKLAGNNEQFF